This TCR beta chain was found in a study of blood T cell repertoires in COVID-19. Study background: The origin of the acute and convalescent COVID-19 samples was the United States, Italy and Spain.

Recruits, aged roughly 18 to 90 years, lived in 20 to 30 US areas. Cohorts were determined from participant-reported clinical history. Trimming cost V 5 bases and J 0 bases; bases outside gene matches: 10. The CDR3 extends over 16 amino acids. Per the germline V gene, CDR1 is MDHEN and CDR2 is SYDVKM. As handled by the study authors: Nucleated cell counts were estimated from reference gene primer amplification. The protocol was immunoSEQ multiplex PCR, while the TCRdb copy is restricted to in-frame clones and leaves out a portion. V, J and clone size were drawn from that table, and D and trimming were deduced from the DNA. Counted here are a few hundred thousand clones, over 75% occurring once; the ten biggest clones make up around 3%.

The receptor was isolated from a woman aged 30 to 39 who had recovered from COVID-19. Sequenced material: PBMCs or T cells enriched from blood (not recorded which). The chain uses TRBV28 and TRBJ2-7; 7 bases fit TRBD2. The CDR3: CASSRYLQRGSYEQYF. The CDR3 DNA is TGTGCCAGCAGTCGATACCTTCAGCGGGGCTCCTACGAGCAGTACTTC.